These 6 T cell receptor beta chains came from one sample sequenced in a study of blood T cell repertoires in COVID-19 (dated by TCRdb to 2020 to 2021). Receptors were amplified or captured by the immunoSEQ multiplex PCR assay. Held by TCRdb, this immuneACCESS table contains in-frame sequences only and omits some clones. Under half of the omission traces to an unresolved V gene where checked; the cause of the rest is unknown. Present in this sample are hundreds of thousands of clones, roughly 90% of which were seen just once. Jointly, the top ten make up over 1.1% of the sample. Input material: peripheral blood. The receptors come from a woman aged 25 to 45 with active or convalescent COVID-19.

The chain uses TRBV6-5 and TRBJ2-2; a weak D match, TRBD1 (5 bases). The V gene lost 9 bases and the J gene lost 4 bases, with 12 bases spanning the gap. The CDR3 spans 13 residues. The V gene's germline CDR1 is MNHEY and CDR2 SVGAGI. CDR3 residues: CASPRAATGELFF. The CDR3 DNA reads TGTGCCAGTCCCAGGGCAGCCACCGGGGAGCTGTTTTTT.

V usage is TRBV6-5 and J usage is TRBJ1-1; 8 positions match TRBD1. J lost 6 bases, V lost 6 bases, and 12 bases had no gene match. Germline V gene data show CDR1 as MNHEY and CDR2 as SVGAGI. This CDR3 is built from 15 residues. Here the CDR3 reads CASRTTTGEFSEAFF. The CDR3 nucleotides are TGTGCCAGCAGGACAACGACAGGGGAGTTCTCTGAAGCTTTCTTT.

The chain links TRBV7-9 to TRBJ2-1; 8 positions match TRBD1. The J segment lost 0 bases and the V segment lost 5 bases, leaving 6 bases of the junction unmatched. This CDR3 spans 16 amino acids. Germline-derived CDR1 and CDR2 are SEHNR and FQNEAQ (reference sequence). The CDR3 spells CASSLGQARSYNEQFF. The CDR3 nucleotides are TGTGCCAGCAGCCTGGGACAGGCACGCTCCTACAATGAGCAGTTCTTC.

This clone was counted between two and nine times. The V gene is TRBV28, the J gene TRBJ1-5; no firm D call. V lost 2 bases and J lost 2, with 10 bases in between. The CDR3 length is 15 residues. From germline, CDR1 is MDHEN and CDR2 SYDVKM. The CDR3 DNA is TGTGCCAGCAGTTTAAGGAGGCAGGGCAATCAGCCCCAGCATTTT. Amino acids: CASSLRRQGNQPQHF.

The J gene is TRBJ1-3, the V gene TRBV19; a weak D match, TRBD1 (6 bases). Trimming stripped 6 bases from V and 0 bases from J, with 9 bases between. The CDR3 runs 14 residues. In germline, CDR1 is LNHDA, CDR2 SQIVND (reference sequence). Here the CDR3 reads CASSYRASGNTIYF. The CDR3 nucleotides are TGTGCCAGTAGCTACAGGGCCTCTGGAAACACCATATATTTT.

The V and J genes are TRBV6-1 and TRBJ1-1, with D possibly TRBD1 on 6 matching bases. CDR3 length: 17 amino acids. Germline CDR1 MNHNS, CDR2 SASEGT. Trimming removed 3 bases at V and 3 bases at J, with 20 bases between. The DNA for the CDR3 is TGTGCCAGCAGTGACGGGACAACCCATGATAAGTACACTGAAGCTTTCTTT. The encoded protein is CASSDGTTHDKYTEAFF.